The present T cell receptor (beta chain) was sequenced within a study of cytomegalovirus exposure and HLA in healthy donors. The study ran its PCR with 60 Vbeta and 13 Jbeta primers. Only in-frame clones appear in the TCRdb table, and some are missing; sequencing was by immunoSEQ multiplex PCR. The sample has 150,000 to 200,000 clones, roughly three quarters seen once. Only a few counts were recorded for this clone. The CDR3 loop spans 20 amino acids. The chain is built from TRBV1 and TRBJ2-6; the table's D call of TRBD2 was not tested on the DNA. TRBV1 is reported as a pseudogene. This TCR derives from a male donor in good health and CMV-seronegative. Sample: PBMCs. Here the CDR3 DNA reads TGCACCAGCAGCCAGGATCTAGGACTAGCGGGGCCTTCTGGGGCCAACGTCCTGACTTTC. It yields the protein CTSSQDLGLAGPSGANVLTF.